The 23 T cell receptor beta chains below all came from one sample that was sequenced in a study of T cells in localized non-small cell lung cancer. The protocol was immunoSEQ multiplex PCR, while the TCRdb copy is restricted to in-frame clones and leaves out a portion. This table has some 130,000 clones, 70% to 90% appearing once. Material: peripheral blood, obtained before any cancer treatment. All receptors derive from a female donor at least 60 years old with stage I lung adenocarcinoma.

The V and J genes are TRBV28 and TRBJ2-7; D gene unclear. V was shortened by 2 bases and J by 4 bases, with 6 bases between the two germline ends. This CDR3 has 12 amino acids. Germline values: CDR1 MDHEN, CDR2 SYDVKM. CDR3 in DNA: TGTGCCAGCAGTTTACAGGTTTACGAGCAGTACTTC. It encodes CASSLQVYEQYF.

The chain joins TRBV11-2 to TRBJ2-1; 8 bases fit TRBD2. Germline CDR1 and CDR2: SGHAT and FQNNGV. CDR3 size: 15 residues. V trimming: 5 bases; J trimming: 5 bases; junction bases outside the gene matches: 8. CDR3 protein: CASSLPGLDHNEQFF. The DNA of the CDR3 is TGTGCCAGCAGCCTACCGGGACTAGATCACAATGAGCAGTTCTTC.

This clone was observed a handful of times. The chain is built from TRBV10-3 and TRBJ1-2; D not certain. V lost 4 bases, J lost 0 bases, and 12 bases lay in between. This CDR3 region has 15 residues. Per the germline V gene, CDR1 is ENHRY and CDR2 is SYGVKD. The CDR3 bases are TGTGCCATCAGTGGTCAGCGGGAGACTAACTATGGCTACACCTTC. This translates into CAISGQRETNYGYTF.

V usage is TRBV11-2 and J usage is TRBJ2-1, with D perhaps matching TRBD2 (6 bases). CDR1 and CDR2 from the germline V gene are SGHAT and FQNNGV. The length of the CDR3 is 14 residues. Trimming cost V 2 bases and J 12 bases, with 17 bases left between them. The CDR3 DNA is TGTGCCAGCAGCTTAAACGACGGGCGGGAACGGCAGTTCTTC. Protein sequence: CASSLNDGRERQFF. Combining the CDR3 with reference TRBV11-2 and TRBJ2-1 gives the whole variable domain EAGVAQSPRYKIIEKRQSVAFWCNPISGHATLYWYQQILGQGPKLLIQFQNNGVVDDSQLPKDRFSAERLKGVDSTLKIQPAKLEDSAVYLCASSLNDGRERQFFGPGTRLTVL.

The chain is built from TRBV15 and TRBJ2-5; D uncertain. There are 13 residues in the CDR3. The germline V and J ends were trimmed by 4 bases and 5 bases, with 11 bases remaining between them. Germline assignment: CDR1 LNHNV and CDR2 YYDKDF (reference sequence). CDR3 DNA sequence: TGTGCCACCAGCATAGGGTCTGGCGAGACCCAGTACTTC. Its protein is CATSIGSGETQYF.

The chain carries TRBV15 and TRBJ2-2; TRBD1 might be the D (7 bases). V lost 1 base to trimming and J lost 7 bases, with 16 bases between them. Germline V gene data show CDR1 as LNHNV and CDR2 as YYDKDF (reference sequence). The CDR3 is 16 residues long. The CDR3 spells CATSRAGGSGDGELFF. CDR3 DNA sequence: TGTGCCACCAGCAGAGCAGGGGGATCGGGAGACGGGGAGCTGTTTTTT. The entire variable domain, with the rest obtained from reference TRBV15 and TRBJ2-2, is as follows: DAMVIQNPRYQVTQFGKPVTLSCSQTLNHNVMYWYQQKSSQAPKLLFHYYDKDFNNEADTPDNFQSRRPNTSFCFLDIRSPGLGDTAMYLCATSRAGGSGDGELFFGEGSRLTVL.

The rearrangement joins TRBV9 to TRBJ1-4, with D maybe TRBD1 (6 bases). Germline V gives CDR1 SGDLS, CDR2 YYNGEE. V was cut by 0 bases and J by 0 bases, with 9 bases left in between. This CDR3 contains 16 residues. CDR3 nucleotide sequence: TGTGCCAGCAGCGTAGAGGGGACAACAACTAATGAAAAACTGTTTTTT. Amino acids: CASSVEGTTTNEKLFF.

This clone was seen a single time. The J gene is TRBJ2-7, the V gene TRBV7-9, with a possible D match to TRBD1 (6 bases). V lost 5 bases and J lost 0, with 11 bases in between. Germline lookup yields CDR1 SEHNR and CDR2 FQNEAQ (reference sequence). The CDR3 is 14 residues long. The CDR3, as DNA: TGTGCCAGCAGCCTTACAGGGAGCTCCTACGAGCAGTACTTC. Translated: CASSLTGSSYEQYF.

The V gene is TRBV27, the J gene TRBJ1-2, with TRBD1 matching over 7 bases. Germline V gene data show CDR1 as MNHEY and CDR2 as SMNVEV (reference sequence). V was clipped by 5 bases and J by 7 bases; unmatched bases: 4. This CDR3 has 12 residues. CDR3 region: CASSTTGTGYTF. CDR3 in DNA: TGTGCCAGCAGTACGACAGGGACTGGCTACACCTTC.

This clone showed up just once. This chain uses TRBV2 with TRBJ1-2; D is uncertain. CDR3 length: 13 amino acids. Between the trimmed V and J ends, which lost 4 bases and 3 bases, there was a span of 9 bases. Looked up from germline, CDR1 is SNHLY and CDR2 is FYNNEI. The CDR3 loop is CASSAGSYYGYTF. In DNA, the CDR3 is TGTGCCAGCAGTGCGGGCAGTTACTATGGCTACACCTTC. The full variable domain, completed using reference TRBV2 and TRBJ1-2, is EPEVTQTPSHQVTQMGQEVILRCVPISNHLYFYWYRQILGQKVEFLVSFYNNEISEKSEIFDDQFSVERPDGSNFTLKIRSTKLEDSAMYFCASSAGSYYGYTFGSGTRLTVV.

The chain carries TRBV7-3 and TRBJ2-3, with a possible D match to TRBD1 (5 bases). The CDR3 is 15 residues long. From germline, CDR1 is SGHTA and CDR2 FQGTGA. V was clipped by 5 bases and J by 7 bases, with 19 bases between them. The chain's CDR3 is CASSTGDPGPNTQYF. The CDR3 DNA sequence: TGTGCCAGCAGCACAGGAGATCCAGGGCCAAATACGCAGTATTTT.

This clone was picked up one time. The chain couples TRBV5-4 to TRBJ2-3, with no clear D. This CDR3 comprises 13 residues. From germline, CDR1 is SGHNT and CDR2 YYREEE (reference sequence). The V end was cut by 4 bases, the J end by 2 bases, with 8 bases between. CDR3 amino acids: CASSPADTDTQYF. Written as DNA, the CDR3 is TGTGCCAGCAGCCCCGCGGACACAGATACGCAGTATTTT.

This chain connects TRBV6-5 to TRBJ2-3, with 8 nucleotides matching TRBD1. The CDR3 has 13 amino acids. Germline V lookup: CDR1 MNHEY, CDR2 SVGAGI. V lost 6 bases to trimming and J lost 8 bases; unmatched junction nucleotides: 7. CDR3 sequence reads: CASSPDRGSTQYF. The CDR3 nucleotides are TGTGCCAGCAGCCCCGACAGGGGCAGTACGCAGTATTTT.

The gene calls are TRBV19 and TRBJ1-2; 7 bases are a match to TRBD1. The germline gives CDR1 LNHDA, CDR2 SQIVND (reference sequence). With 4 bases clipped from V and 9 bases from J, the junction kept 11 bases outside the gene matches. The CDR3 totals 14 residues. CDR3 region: CASSTGQNLFSYTF. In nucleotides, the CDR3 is TGTGCCAGTAGTACGGGACAGAACTTATTCAGCTACACCTTC.

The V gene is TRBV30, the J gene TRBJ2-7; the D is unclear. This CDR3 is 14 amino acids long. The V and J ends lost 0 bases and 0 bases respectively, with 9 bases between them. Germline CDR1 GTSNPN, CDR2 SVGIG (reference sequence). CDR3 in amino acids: CAWSVRLYSYEQYF. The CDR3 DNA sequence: TGTGCCTGGAGTGTACGATTATACTCCTACGAGCAGTACTTC.

CDR3 region: CASSYSGIRGDEQFF. Written as DNA, the CDR3 is TGCGCCAGCAGTTATAGCGGGATTAGGGGGGATGAGCAGTTCTTC. The rearrangement joins TRBV5-1 to TRBJ2-1, with TRBD2 matching 8 bases. With V trimmed by 5 bases and J by 8 bases, 12 bases remained unmatched. CDR3 size: 15 residues. Germline V gene sequence: CDR1 SGHRS, CDR2 YFSETQ.

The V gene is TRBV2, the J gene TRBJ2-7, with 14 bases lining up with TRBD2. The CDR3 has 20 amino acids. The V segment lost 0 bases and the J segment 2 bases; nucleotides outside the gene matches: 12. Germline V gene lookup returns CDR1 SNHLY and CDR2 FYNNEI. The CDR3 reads CASSEARPGLAGGEAYEQYF. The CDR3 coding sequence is TGTGCCAGCAGTGAAGCTAGGCCCGGACTAGCGGGAGGTGAGGCCTACGAGCAGTACTTC.

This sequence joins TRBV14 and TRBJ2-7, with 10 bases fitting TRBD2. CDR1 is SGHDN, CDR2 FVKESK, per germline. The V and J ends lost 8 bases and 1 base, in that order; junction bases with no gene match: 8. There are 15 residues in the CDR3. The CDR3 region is CASGPLAGSSYEQYF. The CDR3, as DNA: TGTGCCAGCGGACCACTAGCGGGAAGTTCCTACGAGCAGTACTTC. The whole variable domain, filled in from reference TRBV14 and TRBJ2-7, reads EAGVTQFPSHSVIEKGQTVTLRCDPISGHDNLYWYRRVMGKEIKFLLHFVKESKQDESGMPNNRFLAERTGGTYSTLKVQPAELEDSGVYFCASGPLAGSSYEQYFGPGTRLTVT.

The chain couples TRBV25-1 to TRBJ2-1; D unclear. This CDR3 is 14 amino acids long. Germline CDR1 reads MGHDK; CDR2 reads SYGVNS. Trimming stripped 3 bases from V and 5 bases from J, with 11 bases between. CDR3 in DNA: TGTGCCAGCAGTGACCTGGCTAGGAACAATGAGCAGTTCTTC. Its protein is CASSDLARNNEQFF.

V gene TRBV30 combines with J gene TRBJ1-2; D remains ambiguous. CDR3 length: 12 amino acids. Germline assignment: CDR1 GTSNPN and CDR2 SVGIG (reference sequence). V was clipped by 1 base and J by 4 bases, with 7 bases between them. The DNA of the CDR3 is TGTGCCTGGAGTGGTGGGCCCTATGGCTACACCTTC. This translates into CAWSGGPYGYTF.

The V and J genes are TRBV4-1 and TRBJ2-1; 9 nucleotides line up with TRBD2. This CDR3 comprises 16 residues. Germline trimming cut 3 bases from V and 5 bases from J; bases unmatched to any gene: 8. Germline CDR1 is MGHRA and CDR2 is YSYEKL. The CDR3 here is CASSHSSGRPDNEQFF. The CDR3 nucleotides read TGCGCCAGCAGCCACTCAAGCGGGAGGCCCGACAATGAGCAGTTCTTC.

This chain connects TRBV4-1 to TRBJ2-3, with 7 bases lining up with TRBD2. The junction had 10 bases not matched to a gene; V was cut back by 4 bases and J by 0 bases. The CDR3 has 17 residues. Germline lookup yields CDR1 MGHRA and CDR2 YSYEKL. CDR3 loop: CASSRLPGLSSTDTQYF. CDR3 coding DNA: TGCGCCAGCAGCCGATTACCGGGACTATCTAGCACAGATACGCAGTATTTT.

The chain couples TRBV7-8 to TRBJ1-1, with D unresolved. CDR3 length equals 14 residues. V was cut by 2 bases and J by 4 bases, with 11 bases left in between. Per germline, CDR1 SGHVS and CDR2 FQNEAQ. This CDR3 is CASSLKDFTTEAFF. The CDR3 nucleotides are TGTGCCAGCAGCTTAAAGGACTTTACCACTGAAGCTTTCTTT.